These T cell receptor beta chains were read from a single sample in a study of blood T cell repertoires in COVID-19. Assay used: immunoSEQ multiplex PCR; TCRdb lists only in-frame clones, some missing. The table includes about 98,000 clones, around 86% detected once. Source material: peripheral blood. The receptors were sampled from a man over 45 with acute or convalescent COVID-19. Each CDR3 is given without its conserved first and last residue. Fields, in order: CDR3 protein, V gene.

CDR3 protein: ASSLGAGVHGYT
V gene: TRBV5-1

CDR3 protein: ASRVAGGNYEQY
V gene: TRBV6-5

CDR3 protein: ASSYVEGMNTEAF
V gene: TRBV6-6

CDR3 protein: ASSMDREYEQY
V gene: TRBV6-5

CDR3 protein: ASSLVGTQETQY
V gene: TRBV7-9

CDR3 protein: ASSLTVTYNSPLH
V gene: TRBV7-2

CDR3 protein: ATSEENTPYNEQF
V gene: TRBV15

CDR3 protein: AISSGLNEKLF
V gene: TRBV10-3

CDR3 protein: ASSIVGLAGTKVEAQY
V gene: TRBV19

CDR3 protein: ASSLGQGDNSPLH
V gene: TRBV5-1

CDR3 protein: AVSRGGDEQF
V gene: TRBV10-3

CDR3 protein: ASSLQATVPNYGYT
V gene: TRBV5-1

CDR3 protein: ASSLQTGGRNQPQH
V gene: TRBV28

CDR3 protein: ASSESGHKADTQY
V gene: TRBV6-1

CDR3 protein: ASSLTGTGYYEQY
V gene: TRBV5-1

CDR3 protein: ASSPRDGIAGDGEQF
V gene: TRBV3-1/TRBV3-2

CDR3 protein: ASSVRTSGIDEQF
V gene: TRBV5-1

CDR3 protein: ASGGRARGELF
V gene: TRBV27

CDR3 protein: ASGRDRANSYEQY
V gene: TRBV2

CDR3 protein: ASSNQGANTIY
V gene: TRBV19

CDR3 protein: ASSPAGTGAEPQH
V gene: TRBV19

CDR3 protein: ASSYSQYNEQF
V gene: TRBV6-5

CDR3 protein: ASSQQGAKNIQY
V gene: TRBV18

CDR3 protein: ASSDSGRISYNEQF
V gene: TRBV9

CDR3 protein: ASSYSSRGNTEAF
V gene: TRBV6-5

CDR3 protein: ASSLGQGSSNQPQH
V gene: TRBV4-1

CDR3 protein: ASSAATAYT
V gene: TRBV9

CDR3 protein: ASSLLTGGFGSREQY
V gene: TRBV5-1

CDR3 protein: ASSLVQYSNQPQH
V gene: TRBV27

CDR3 protein: ASSPYGVTEAF
V gene: TRBV5-1

CDR3 protein: ASSLYPGGRGYT
V gene: TRBV7-3

CDR3 protein: ASSSGTSGYNEQF
V gene: TRBV13

CDR3 protein: ASSQVTSAGEQF
V gene: TRBV4-1

CDR3 protein: ASSPEGAGGYGYT
V gene: TRBV18

CDR3 protein: ATSDPGTEAF
V gene: TRBV24-1

CDR3 protein: ASSTEQGSDEQY
V gene: TRBV2

CDR3 protein: ASSFGGEYNEQF
V gene: TRBV5-1

CDR3 protein: ASSPDERATGELF
V gene: TRBV18

CDR3 protein: ASSLEVPGNGYT
V gene: TRBV7-9

CDR3 protein: ASSVEAGLSYEQY
V gene: TRBV9